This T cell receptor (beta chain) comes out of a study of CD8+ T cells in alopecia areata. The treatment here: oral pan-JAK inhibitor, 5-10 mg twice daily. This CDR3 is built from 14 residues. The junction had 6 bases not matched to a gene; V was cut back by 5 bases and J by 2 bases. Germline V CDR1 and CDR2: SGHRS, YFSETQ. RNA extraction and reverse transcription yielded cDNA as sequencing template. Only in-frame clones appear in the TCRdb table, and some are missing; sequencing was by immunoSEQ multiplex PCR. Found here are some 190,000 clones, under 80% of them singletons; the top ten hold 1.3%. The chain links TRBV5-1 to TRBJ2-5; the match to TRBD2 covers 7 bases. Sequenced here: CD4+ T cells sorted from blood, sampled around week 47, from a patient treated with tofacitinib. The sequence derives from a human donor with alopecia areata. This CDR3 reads CASRRASGQETQYF. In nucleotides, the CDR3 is TGCGCCAGCAGGAGAGCTAGCGGTCAAGAGACCCAGTACTTC. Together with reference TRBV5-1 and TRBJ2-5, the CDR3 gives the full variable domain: KAGVTQTPRYLIKTRGQQVTLSCSPISGHRSVSWYQQTPGQGLQFLFEYFSETQRNKGNFPGRFSGRQFSNSRSEMNVSTLELGDSALYLCASRRASGQETQYFGPGTRLLVL.